This T cell receptor beta chain appears in the sequencing data of a study of shared clonotypes between healthy human individuals. The protocol was immunoSEQ multiplex PCR, while the TCRdb copy is restricted to in-frame clones and leaves out a portion. The repertoire holds about a million clones, with around three quarters as singletons. Of note for this clone: Its matching antigen is unknown. This CDR3 is also generated by other DNA sequences in the sample.

Study-wide results and limits: The sharing of 5% to 6.5% of naive CD4 clonotypes was seen across several donors. On the whole, naive subsets had larger estimated richness than memory subsets had. Represented genetic and exposure-history diversity was restricted by having few donors. Generation probabilities were higher for clonotypes shared across all four sorted-subset donors than for unshared ones.

The clonotype originates from a man between 18 and 29 years old in good health. Some clones in this sample may be carry-over from other donors' samples. Sequencing was performed on memory CD4+ T cells from PBMCs. Subset indicated: CD45RA-negative fraction.

CDR3 in DNA: TGTGCCTGGAGTATGGGGACCTCTGGGGCCAACGTCCTGACTTTC. It encodes CAWSMGTSGANVLTF. This sequence joins TRBV30 and TRBJ2-6; D is perhaps TRBD1 or TRBD2 (5 bases each). This CDR3 is 15 amino acids long. CDR1 is GTSNPN, CDR2 SVGIG, per germline (reference sequence). Trimming left V 2 bases short and J 0 bases short, with 8 bases between.